Following are 21 T cell receptor beta chains from one sample sequenced in a study of blood T cell repertoires in COVID-19. The data were produced by immunoSEQ multiplex PCR, yet TCRdb's version contains in-frame clones alone and is incomplete. Here the sample spans roughly 410,000 clones, approximately 87% being singletons. Specimen: peripheral blood. These receptors were taken from a woman between 55 and 75 years old with COVID-19, enrolled during active disease.

The chain has TRBV10-3 and TRBJ2-3; a possible D gene is TRBD2 (6 bases). The germline CDR1 and CDR2 sequences are ENHRY and SYGVKD. V gave up 1 base and J gave up 2 bases, with 13 bases separating them. The CDR3 covers 16 residues. The CDR3 protein is CAISEWRTIDTDTQYF. CDR3 in DNA: TGTGCCATCAGTGAGTGGCGGACTATAGACACAGATACGCAGTATTTT.

This clone has just one count. V and J are TRBV6-5 and TRBJ2-3, with unresolved D. The CDR3 length is 12 residues. In germline, CDR1 is MNHEY, CDR2 SVGAGI. Trimming removed 8 bases at V and 2 bases at J, with 8 bases between. The CDR3 loop reads CASGLTTDTQYF. In nucleotides, the CDR3 is TGTGCCAGCGGGCTTACCACAGATACGCAGTATTTT.

The chain uses TRBV5-8 and TRBJ1-1; 7 bases align to TRBD1. Germline CDR1 and CDR2: SGHTS and YDEGEE. Trimming took 1 base from V and 5 from J; bases not matched to a gene: 5. The length of the CDR3 is 14 residues. The CDR3 DNA reads TGTGCCAGCAGCTTGAGACAGGGACGAACTGAAGCTTTCTTT. Protein sequence: CASSLRQGRTEAFF. The full variable domain, rest sourced from reference TRBV5-8 and TRBJ1-1, is EAGVTQSPTHLIKTRGQQATLRCSPISGHTSVYWYQQALGLGLQFLLWYDEGEERNRGNFPPRFSGRQFPNYSSELNVNALELEDSALYLCASSLRQGRTEAFFGQGTRLTVV.

The chain uses TRBV30 and TRBJ1-2, with TRBD1 as a possible D gene (6 bases). The V and J ends lost 4 bases and 2 bases respectively, with 14 bases between them. Germline V gene data show CDR1 as GTSNPN and CDR2 as SVGIG (reference sequence). The CDR3 runs 14 residues. This chain's CDR3 is CAWKQGGDNYGYTF. The DNA for the CDR3 is TGTGCCTGGAAGCAAGGGGGTGACAACTATGGCTACACCTTC.

The chain joins TRBV6-5 to TRBJ1-2; TRBD1 matches 10 bases. V dropped 5 bases and J dropped 7; count of bases not matched to a gene: 10. The CDR3 consists of 15 residues. The germline V gene encodes CDR1 MNHEY and CDR2 SVGAGI. As DNA, the CDR3 is TGTGCCAGCAGTCGTTCCGGGACAGGGGCGGGTGGCTACACCTTC. It codes for CASSRSGTGAGGYTF.

A single count supports this clone. This chain joins TRBV28 and TRBJ1-1; 7 bases agree with TRBD1. The length of the CDR3 is 13 residues. Germline CDR1 is MDHEN and CDR2 is SYDVKM. Unmatched junction bases numbered 4, after V lost 4 bases and J lost 5 bases. The chain's CDR3 is CASSSDRETEAFF. The CDR3 DNA sequence: TGTGCCAGCAGTTCCGACAGGGAGACTGAAGCTTTCTTT. Supplemented by reference TRBV28 and TRBJ1-1, the full variable domain reads DVKVTQSSRYLVKRTGEKVFLECVQDMDHENMFWYRQDPGLGLRLIYFSYDVKMKEKGDIPEGYSVSREKKERFSLILESASTNQTSMYLCASSSDRETEAFFGQGTRLTVV.

The J gene is TRBJ1-2, the V gene TRBV7-2; D remains unclear. Germline assignment: CDR1 SGHTA and CDR2 FQGNSA. V was clipped by 5 bases and J by 2 bases, with 12 bases between them. There are 14 residues in the CDR3. The CDR3 DNA reads as TGTGCCAGCAGCCCCTTTACTACGAACTATGGCTACACCTTC. Translating it yields CASSPFTTNYGYTF. Using reference TRBV7-2 and TRBJ1-2 for the parts outside the CDR3, the full variable domain is GAGVSQSPSNKVTEKGKDVELRCDPISGHTALYWYRQSLGQGLEFLIYFQGNSAPDKSGLPSDRFSAERTGGSVSTLTIQRTQQEDSAVYLCASSPFTTNYGYTFGSGTRLTVV.

The chain carries TRBV4-2 and TRBJ1-1; 8 bases line up with TRBD1. This CDR3 has 15 residues. The germline V gene has CDR1 LGHNA and CDR2 YNFKEQ. Unmatched junction bases numbered 4, after V lost 4 bases and J lost 0 bases. Written as DNA, the CDR3 is TGTGCCAGCAGCCCGGGCAGGGGGCTGAACACTGAAGCTTTCTTT. Amino acid sequence: CASSPGRGLNTEAFF.

This sequence joins TRBV7-3 and TRBJ2-2, with D perhaps TRBD1 (6 bases). The CDR3 has 15 amino acids. Germline CDR1 and CDR2: SGHTA and FQGTGA. V was shortened by 0 bases and J by 4 bases, with 9 bases between the two germline ends. The DNA for the CDR3 is TGTGCCAGCAGCTTAACTTCAGGGGCCACCGGGGAGCTGTTTTTT. Translation: CASSLTSGATGELFF.

This clone was counted ten times or more. The V call is TRBV7-9, the J call TRBJ1-3; no firm D call. The CDR3 has 17 residues. The germline V gene encodes CDR1 SEHNR and CDR2 FQNEAQ (reference sequence). V was pared by 1 base and J by 0 bases, with 13 bases between. CDR3 sequence: CASSLEASGASGNTIYF. The CDR3 nucleotides read TGTGCCAGCAGCTTAGAGGCAAGCGGCGCCTCTGGAAACACCATATATTTT.

The J gene is TRBJ1-1, the V gene TRBV19, with D tentatively TRBD1 (6 bases). This CDR3 is 12 amino acids long. The germline V and J ends were trimmed by 10 bases and 1 base, with 10 bases remaining between them. Germline V gene lookup returns CDR1 LNHDA and CDR2 SQIVND (reference sequence). CDR3: CATLTGNTEAFF. The CDR3 DNA sequence: TGTGCCACTCTGACAGGGAACACTGAAGCTTTCTTT.

The V and J genes are TRBV5-1 and TRBJ1-4; TRBD1 aligns across 8 bases. Trimming cost V 3 bases and J 6 bases; bases outside gene matches: 10. This CDR3 contains 16 residues. The germline V gene has CDR1 SGHRS and CDR2 YFSETQ. In nucleotides, the CDR3 is TGCGCCAGCAGCTACTTCGGACAGGGTGGGGATGAAAAACTGTTTTTT. Translating gives CASSYFGQGGDEKLFF.

This clone was seen only once. The rearrangement uses TRBV12-5 and TRBJ2-3; 10 nucleotides align to TRBD1. CDR3 length equals 18 residues. The V gene's germline CDR1 is LGHNT and CDR2 FRNRAP. Germline trimming cut 1 base from V and 0 bases from J; bases unmatched to any gene: 7. The CDR3 reads CASGLAKTGGPSTDTQYF. In DNA form, the CDR3 reads TGTGCTAGTGGTTTGGCCAAGACAGGGGGCCCCAGCACAGATACGCAGTATTTT.

The chain recombines TRBV5-1 with TRBJ2-5; unclear D gene. Germline V lookup: CDR1 SGHRS, CDR2 YFSETQ. There are 13 residues in the CDR3. Trimming took off 2 bases at V and 3 bases at J, with 8 bases between the two ends. This chain's CDR3 is CASSFSPEETQYF. The CDR3 DNA reads TGCGCCAGCAGCTTCTCCCCTGAAGAGACCCAGTACTTC. The whole variable domain, remainder taken from reference TRBV5-1 and TRBJ2-5, is KAGVTQTPRYLIKTRGQQVTLSCSPISGHRSVSWYQQTPGQGLQFLFEYFSETQRNKGNFPGRFSGRQFSNSRSEMNVSTLELGDSALYLCASSFSPEETQYFGPGTRLLVL.

The chain couples TRBV28 to TRBJ2-7, with 10 bases aligning to TRBD1. The CDR3 covers 14 residues. In germline, CDR1 is MDHEN, CDR2 SYDVKM. J gave up 3 bases and V 5 bases, and 4 bases lay outside the gene matches. CDR3 in amino acids: CASSPDRGLYEQYF. Written as DNA, the CDR3 is TGTGCCAGCAGTCCTGACAGGGGGCTCTACGAGCAGTACTTC.

This chain links TRBV19 with TRBJ1-5, with D possibly being TRBD1 (5 bases). With 9 bases removed from V and 0 bases from J, the gap between germline ends came to 15 bases. Per germline, CDR1 LNHDA and CDR2 SQIVND (reference sequence). The CDR3 length is 15 residues. The DNA of the CDR3 is TGTGCCAGCCTAAAGCCGGGGGGTAGCAATCAGCCCCAGCATTTT. As protein: CASLKPGGSNQPQHF.

The rearrangement links TRBV6-5 to TRBJ2-5; weak D call: TRBD1 (5 bases). Germline values: CDR1 MNHEY, CDR2 SVGAGI. CDR3 length equals 12 residues. Trimming took 8 bases from V and 4 from J, leaving 11 bases between them. The CDR3 coding sequence is TGTGCCAGCGGGGCAGTTCTAGAGACCCAGTACTTC. The encoded protein is CASGAVLETQYF.

This rearrangement joins TRBV11-2 to TRBJ2-3; TRBD2 aligns across 8 bases. J was trimmed by 1 base and V by 4 bases; bases with no gene match: 1. Germline loops: CDR1 SGHAT, CDR2 FQNNGV. The CDR3 is made up of 14 amino acids. The CDR3 loop is CASSSGRGTDTQYF. CDR3 DNA: TGTGCCAGCAGCTCCGGGAGGGGCACAGATACGCAGTATTTT.

The J gene is TRBJ1-6, the V gene TRBV27; 8 positions agree with TRBD1. The germline V gene has CDR1 MNHEY and CDR2 SMNVEV (reference sequence). V dropped 7 bases and J dropped 8; count of bases not matched to a gene: 13. This CDR3 has 16 amino acids. The CDR3 DNA reads as TGTGCCAGCAAGCCCTTAGGACAGGGTGTGGATTCACCCCTCCACTTT. Its translation: CASKPLGQGVDSPLHF.

The gene calls are TRBV6-5 and TRBJ1-1; D gene uncertain. The V gene lost 0 bases and the J gene lost 1 base, with 12 bases spanning the gap. This CDR3 is built from 16 residues. Per the germline V gene, CDR1 is MNHEY and CDR2 is SVGAGI. CDR3 protein: CASSYSNRASNTEAFF. The CDR3 nucleotides read TGTGCCAGCAGTTACTCGAACCGAGCCTCGAACACTGAAGCTTTCTTT.

This sequence joins TRBV5-5 and TRBJ1-4, with D unclear. The germline V and J ends were trimmed by 0 bases and 5 bases, with 8 bases remaining between them. The CDR3 consists of 14 residues. CDR1 and CDR2 from the germline V gene are SGHKS and YYEKEE (reference sequence). CDR3 DNA: TGTGCCAGCAGCTTGGTTCAGTTAAATGAAAAACTGTTTTTT. Protein sequence: CASSLVQLNEKLFF. The full variable domain, with the rest looked up from reference TRBV5-5 and TRBJ1-4, is DAGVTQSPTHLIKTRGQQVTLRCSPISGHKSVSWYQQVLGQGPQFIFQYYEKEERGRGNFPDRFSARQFPNYSSELNVNALLLGDSALYLCASSLVQLNEKLFFGSGTQLSVL.